Included here is one TCR beta chain sequence, with context. What antigen it recognizes has not been identified. Base qualities are not at hand, and no much larger clone is one base apart. The data derive from a study of shared clonotypes between healthy human individuals (TCRdb year 2020). Some background on the complete study: The cohort comprised a couple of women and a few men aged 18 to 49 years. Leukapheresis yielded between about 0.9 and 8.9 billion PBMCs per donor. The study deeply sequenced blood TCR repertoires of about 5 healthy adults to estimate repertoire size and the extent of clonotype sharing between individuals. To increase sequencing depth and limit assay-specific biases, different laboratories used diverse techniques to prepare libraries and sequence TCR repertoires. For each donor, CD4 naive and CD4 memory were each given three plates, CD8 naive was given two plates, and CD8 memory was given one plate.

The donors were healthy, HIV-negative adults who had no recently reported acute infections or vaccinations. Only Caucasian adults living in Nashville, Tennessee, USA were represented among the donors. Magnetic negative selection was used to enrich CD4+ T cells, after which naive cells were positively selected on CD45RA and the negative fraction became the memory subset. Blood was collected by leukapheresis, and PBMCs were isolated by Ficoll-Histopaque density gradient centrifugation and then cryopreserved in liquid nitrogen vapor phase. Analytical flow cytometry was used to check the purity and quantity of every magnetically sorted T cell population. Genomic DNA was isolated from every sorted fraction and measured by UV absorbance on a Nanodrop 2000c. Results the study describes overall, beyond this receptor: Larger estimated clonotype richness was generally found for naive subsets than for memory subsets. Around 5.4% of naive CD4, roughly 3.5% of naive CD8, approximately 2% of memory CD4, and 0.35% to 0.4% of memory CD8 clonotypes were shared across a few donors. Based on pairwise subsampling, the degree of clonotype sharing among donors was expected to be affected by sequencing depth. Even with the large sequencing depth, rarefaction of the sorted-subset datasets indicated that sequencing was incomplete. Compared with non-shared clonotypes, clonotypes shared by all four sorted-subset donors had higher generation probabilities. The small number of donors limited the genetic and exposure-history diversity represented. Sampling was restricted to blood, and TCR repertoires in tissue are likely to differ from TCR repertoires in blood.

TCR CDR3 regions were amplified from genomic DNA by multiplex PCR using the deep immunoSEQ assay. Genomic DNA extracted from each cell subset was distributed evenly over all wells of several immunoSEQ 96-well plates, and each plate served as one replicate. For sorted subsets, each replicate PCR was loaded with about 200 ng genomic DNA, equivalent to roughly 30,000 T cell genomes. Purified libraries were measured with a Qubit 3.0 fluorometer, size-checked on a Bioanalyzer 2100, and measured again with the KAPA Library Quantification kit. Each immunoSEQ 96-well plate was sequenced on its own single-read 150-cycle Illumina NextSeq 550 flow cell. In the authors' own workflow: Because the immunoSEQ output included only junctional sequences and no quality scores, the filtering could not be the same as the filtering used for full-length reads. Sequences were annotated with PyIR, a Python wrapper for IgBLAST v1.9, using IMGT germline references to assign V/J genes and CDR3. Reads were removed for weak V/J assignments (E-value above 1e-6), missing CDR3, stop codons, out-of-frame junctions, or ambiguous translated residues. V3J clonotypes were defined by identical inferred V gene, J gene, and CDR3 amino acid sequence. Percentage overlap between repertoires was calculated by dividing the number of shared unique clonotypes by the size of the smaller repertoire. Three approaches were used to assess repertoire richness: RTK rarefaction, the Chao1 estimator, and Recon v2.1 estimates of unobserved clonotypes. Generation probabilities for all TCRbeta clonotypes obtained by the gDNA method from a handful of donors were computed using OLGA. The source is immuneACCESS, and TCRdb retained only in-frame sequences with V and J called. Part of the clones is not carried over; for the studies checked, unresolved V genes explain less than half of this, and the remainder is unexplained. From that table come the V and J calls and clone size; the DNA was used to work out D and trimming. This sample gives 1,500,000 or so clones in total; roughly 96% of them show up just once. Roughly 1.2% of the sample comes from the top ten.

The sample consisted of naive CD4+ T cells sorted from blood. The cell subset or site label of this sample denotes: CD45RA+ positively selected. The origin of this receptor is a young man in good health.

The sequenced DNA is TGTGCCAGCAGGGGACTAGCGGGAGGATTTATCCCAGATACGCAGTATTTT. This is translated as CASRGLAGGFIPDTQYF. Recombination connected TRBV28 to TRBJ2-3, with 15 central nucleotides matching TRBD2. Taken from cysteine to phenylalanine, the CDR3 has 17 residues. CDR3 DNA only is kept here, 51 bases in frame from base 1. After removal of 6 bases from V and 4 bases from J, the junction retains 8 bases not matched to a gene. CDR1 MDHEN and CDR2 SYDVKM were looked up in the germline V gene.